The present T cell receptor (beta chain) was sequenced within a study of T cell responses to AZD1222 COVID-19 vaccine. Looking at the study overall: Pooled together were second doses at about 4 or about 12 weeks. Findings and caveats of the study: There were vaccine-associated CD4 TCRs across spike, dominant at 160-218 and 743-854. Researchers took repertoire samples only after the peak T cell response had come.

CDR1 and CDR2 (germline): MNHEY, SVGEGT. The length of the CDR3 is 13 residues. V was cut by 6 bases and J by 4 bases, with 13 bases left in between. The table came from immunoSEQ multiplex PCR; TCRdb's copy has only in-frame clones and leaves some out. Counted here are 100,000 to 110,000 clones, approximately 90% occurring once; the ten biggest clones make up about 1.8%. On this clone: Its target is not known.

The source material was peripheral blood, sampled on day 0 of AZD1222 vaccination. This receptor was identified in an adult in good health. This chain connects TRBV6-2 or TRBV6-3 to TRBJ2-7; either TRBD1 or TRBD2 may supply D (6 bases each). The CDR3: CASSTGTPYEQYF. Here the CDR3 DNA reads TGTGCCAGCAGCACAGGGACTCCATACGAGCAGTACTTC.